Following are 21 T cell receptor beta chains from one sample sequenced in a study of blood T cell repertoires in COVID-19. Sequenced by immunoSEQ multiplex PCR; TCRdb stores in-frame clones only, minus some. The table shows about 380,000 clones, with approximately 90% occurring only once. What was sequenced was PBMCs or T cells enriched from blood (not recorded which). The receptors here all came from a woman aged 18-30 years who had recovered from COVID-19.

The V and J genes are TRBV6-2 or TRBV6-3 and TRBJ2-4; 7 bases are a match to TRBD1. The CDR3 contains 12 residues. Germline V CDR1 and CDR2: MNHEY, SVGEGT. Trimming removed 2 bases from V and 8 bases from J; junction bases left unmatched: 0. CDR3: CASSYTGDIQYF. CDR3 coding DNA: TGTGCCAGCAGTTACACAGGGGACATTCAGTACTTC.

This clone was seen once. This sequence joins TRBV3-1 (or the pseudogene TRBV3-2) and TRBJ2-1, with 14 positions matching TRBD2. Germline-derived CDR1 and CDR2 are LGHDT and YNNKEL (reference sequence). Unmatched junction bases numbered 15, after V lost 5 bases and J lost 0 bases. This CDR3 comprises 21 residues. CDR3: CASSARSGTSGGPSSYNEQFF. The CDR3 region has the DNA TGTGCCAGCAGCGCGCGATCCGGGACTAGCGGGGGACCCAGCTCCTACAATGAGCAGTTCTTC.

In its sample, this clone was seen once. In DNA, the CDR3 is TGTGCCACCGACGGGACTTCTGGGGATAGCGCAGATACGCAGTATTTT. It encodes CATDGTSGDSADTQYF. This chain uses TRBV19 with TRBJ2-3; TRBD2 is a possible D gene (6 bases). V was trimmed by 10 bases and J by 4 bases, leaving 24 bases between them. The CDR3 loop spans 16 amino acids. Germline V lookup: CDR1 LNHDA, CDR2 SQIVND (reference sequence).

The V gene is TRBV27, the J gene TRBJ2-7, with a weak D call TRBD1 (5 bases). This CDR3 is built from 15 residues. The V gene lost 9 bases and the J gene lost 4 bases, with 22 bases spanning the gap. Germline loops: CDR1 MNHEY, CDR2 SMNVEV (reference sequence). The CDR3 DNA follows: TGTGCCAGTAAACCCCACAGGTCGGGTACTTACGAGCAGTACTTC. This translates into CASKPHRSGTYEQYF.

The rearrangement uses TRBV6-5 and TRBJ1-1, with D perhaps matching TRBD1 (5 bases). Germline V gene sequence: CDR1 MNHEY, CDR2 SVGAGI. CDR3 length: 12 amino acids. The DNA of the CDR3 is TGTGAACAGGCAACAGAGAACACTGAAGCTTTCTTT. This sequence encodes CEQATENTEAFF.

The chain carries TRBV11-2 and TRBJ1-1; 7 bases fit TRBD1. CDR1 is SGHAT and CDR2 is FQNNGV in the germline V gene. V lost 3 bases to trimming and J lost 2 bases; unmatched junction nucleotides: 3. The CDR3 runs 14 residues. CDR3: CASSFQGVNTEAFF. The CDR3 region has the DNA TGTGCCAGCAGCTTCCAGGGGGTAAACACTGAAGCTTTCTTT.

This sequence joins TRBV24-1 and TRBJ2-3; the match to TRBD2 covers 8 bases. The CDR3 has 18 amino acids. Germline V gene lookup returns CDR1 KGHDR and CDR2 SFDVKD. V dropped 7 bases and J dropped 0; count of bases not matched to a gene: 14. The CDR3 protein is CATSRFGSGGISTDTQYF. The CDR3, as DNA: TGTGCCACCAGCCGCTTCGGGTCGGGGGGGATTAGCACAGATACGCAGTATTTT.

J is TRBJ2-2 and V is TRBV7-3; TRBD1 matches at 10 bases. This CDR3 comprises 16 residues. V was pared by 5 bases and J by 0 bases, with 3 bases of the junction left unmatched. CDR1 SGHTA and CDR2 FQGTGA come from the germline V gene. The chain's CDR3 is CASSAGTGANTGELFF. The CDR3 bases are TGTGCCAGCAGCGCCGGGACAGGGGCGAACACCGGGGAGCTGTTTTTT.

CDR3 residues: CASSPLGVGTGISRGYTF. Written as DNA, the CDR3 is TGTGCCAGCTCACCACTGGGGGTTGGGACAGGCATCTCGCGGGGCTACACCTTC. The chain couples TRBV18 to TRBJ1-2, with TRBD1 matching 8 bases. Trimming took 1 base from V and 8 from J; bases not matched to a gene: 18. The CDR3 is 18 residues long. Germline V CDR1 and CDR2: KGHSH, LQKENI.

This chain uses TRBV6-5 with TRBJ2-3; 11 positions match TRBD1. The V gene end was trimmed by 0 bases and the J gene end by 4 bases; junction bases not matched to a gene: 3. CDR1 MNHEY and CDR2 SVGAGI come from the germline V gene. The CDR3 length is 16 residues. The CDR3 region is CASSYSPGQGADTQYF. CDR3 in DNA: TGTGCCAGCAGTTACTCTCCGGGACAGGGGGCAGATACGCAGTATTTT.

This chain connects TRBV30 to TRBJ1-1; 9 bases map to TRBD1. The J segment lost 4 bases and the V segment lost 1 base, leaving 10 bases of the junction unmatched. This CDR3 region has 16 residues. Germline V gives CDR1 GTSNPN, CDR2 SVGIG (reference sequence). CDR3 nucleotide sequence: TGTGCCTGGAGTGGTAGGTTAGACAGGGGGTTCACTGAAGCTTTCTTT. It specifies CAWSGRLDRGFTEAFF.

Only one count was recorded for this clone. This rearrangement joins TRBV6-2 or TRBV6-3 to TRBJ1-5; TRBD1 agrees at 7 bases. V dropped 6 bases and J dropped 0; count of bases not matched to a gene: 14. Germline values: CDR1 MNHEY, CDR2 SVGEGT. The CDR3 has 18 residues. CDR3 coding DNA: TGTGCCAGCAGCCCCCACGGGACAGCATCTTATAGCAATCAGCCCCAGCATTTT. This codes for CASSPHGTASYSNQPQHF.

This clone appeared once. The J gene is TRBJ1-6, the V gene TRBV7-9, with D possibly being TRBD1 (5 bases). Germline V gene data show CDR1 as SEHNR and CDR2 as FQNEAQ (reference sequence). V was clipped by 1 base and J by 10 bases, with 17 bases between them. The CDR3 runs to 16 residues. The CDR3 sequence is CASSLGLSGDWSPLHF. The CDR3, as DNA: TGTGCCAGCAGCTTAGGGTTGTCGGGGGATTGGTCACCCCTCCACTTT.

The V and J genes are TRBV4-1 and TRBJ2-1, with D perhaps TRBD2 (7 bases). V dropped 4 bases and J dropped 4 bases, with 20 bases sitting between them. This CDR3 comprises 17 residues. Germline-derived CDR1 and CDR2 are MGHRA and YSYEKL. CDR3 region: CASSLTGAGALYNEQFF. CDR3 DNA: TGCGCCAGCAGCCTTACCGGGGCGGGGGCCTTATACAATGAGCAGTTCTTC.

The chain couples TRBV9 to TRBJ2-3, with a weak D call TRBD1 (6 bases). Germline CDR1 SGDLS, CDR2 YYNGEE. The CDR3 runs 14 residues. V was shortened by 0 bases and J by 5 bases, with 10 bases between the two germline ends. The CDR3: CASSVDTGRDTQYF. The CDR3 nucleotides read TGTGCCAGCAGCGTAGATACAGGGAGAGATACGCAGTATTTT.

The chain uses TRBV4-2 and TRBJ2-1; 13 bases are a match to TRBD2. V lost 0 bases, J lost 6 bases, and 2 bases stayed unmatched. Germline V CDR1 and CDR2: LGHNA, YNFKEQ. This CDR3 comprises 16 residues. CDR3 nucleotide sequence: TGTGCCAGCAGCCAAGATACTAGCGGGGGGGCCAATGAGCAGTTCTTC. Protein: CASSQDTSGGANEQFF.

The chain carries TRBV7-2 and TRBJ1-2; 7 positions match TRBD1. The junction had 5 bases not matched to a gene; V was cut back by 5 bases and J by 5 bases. The CDR3 loop spans 13 amino acids. Germline CDR1 reads SGHTA; CDR2 reads FQGNSA. The CDR3 region has the DNA TGTGCCAGCAGCCCCTCAGGGGGTTATGGCTACACCTTC. As protein: CASSPSGGYGYTF.

This clone has only one observation. Different DNA sequences within this sample yield the same CDR3. V gene TRBV5-1 combines with J gene TRBJ1-2; 9 nucleotides line up with TRBD1. Germline CDR1 reads SGHRS; CDR2 reads YFSETQ. The CDR3 loop spans 14 amino acids. V lost 4 bases and J lost 2; bases outside the gene matches: 3. Here the CDR3 DNA reads TGCGCCAGCAGCCCGGGGACAGGGAACTATGGCTACACCTTC. Translation gives CASSPGTGNYGYTF.

V usage is TRBV25-1 and J usage is TRBJ1-1; 9 positions agree with TRBD1. Germline values: CDR1 MGHDK, CDR2 SYGVNS. CDR3 length: 13 amino acids. After removal of 6 bases from V and 4 bases from J, the junction contained 3 bases not matched to a gene. Here the CDR3 DNA reads TGTGCCAGCAGGGGACAGGGTGGCACTGAAGCTTTCTTT. Its protein product is CASRGQGGTEAFF.

This chain uses TRBV29-1 with TRBJ2-3; D may be TRBD1 (6 bases). Germline V gives CDR1 SQVTM, CDR2 ANQGSEA. Trimming removed 7 bases from V and 2 bases from J, with 13 bases in between. The CDR3 has 13 amino acids. CDR3 DNA sequence: TGCAGCGGGAGGACAGACCCCACAGATACGCAGTATTTT. It translates to CSGRTDPTDTQYF.

J is TRBJ1-1 and V is TRBV7-6; D is uncertain. Trimming took 4 bases from V and 4 from J, leaving 10 bases between them. Germline values: CDR1 SGHVS, CDR2 FNYEAQ. The CDR3 has 13 residues. The CDR3 spells CASSSGELTEAFF. The CDR3, as DNA: TGTGCCAGCAGCTCCGGGGAACTCACTGAAGCTTTCTTT.